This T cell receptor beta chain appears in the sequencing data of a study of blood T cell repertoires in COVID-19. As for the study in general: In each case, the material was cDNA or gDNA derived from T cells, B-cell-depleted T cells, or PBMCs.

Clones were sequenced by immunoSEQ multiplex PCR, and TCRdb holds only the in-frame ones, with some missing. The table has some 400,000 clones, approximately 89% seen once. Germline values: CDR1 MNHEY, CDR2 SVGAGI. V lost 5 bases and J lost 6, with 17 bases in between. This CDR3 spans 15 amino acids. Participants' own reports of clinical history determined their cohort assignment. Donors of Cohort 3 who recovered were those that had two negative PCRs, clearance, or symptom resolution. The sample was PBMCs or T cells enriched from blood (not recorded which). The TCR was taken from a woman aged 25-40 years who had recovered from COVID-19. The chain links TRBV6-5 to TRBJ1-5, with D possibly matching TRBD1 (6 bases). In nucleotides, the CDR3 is TGTGCCAGCAGTCCTCGTACAGGGATCACTCAGCCCCAGCATTTT. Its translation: CASSPRTGITQPQHF.